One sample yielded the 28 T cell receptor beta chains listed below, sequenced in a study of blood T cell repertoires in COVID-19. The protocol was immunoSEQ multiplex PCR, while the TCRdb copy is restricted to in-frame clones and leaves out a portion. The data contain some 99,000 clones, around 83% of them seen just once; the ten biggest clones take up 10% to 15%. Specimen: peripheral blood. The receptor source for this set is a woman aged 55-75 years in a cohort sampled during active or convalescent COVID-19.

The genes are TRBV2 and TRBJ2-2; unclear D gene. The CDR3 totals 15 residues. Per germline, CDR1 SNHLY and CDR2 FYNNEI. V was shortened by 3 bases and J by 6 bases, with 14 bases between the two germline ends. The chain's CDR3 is CASSERLRLAGELFF. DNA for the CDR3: TGTGCCAGCAGTGAGCGGTTGAGGCTCGCCGGGGAGCTGTTTTTT.

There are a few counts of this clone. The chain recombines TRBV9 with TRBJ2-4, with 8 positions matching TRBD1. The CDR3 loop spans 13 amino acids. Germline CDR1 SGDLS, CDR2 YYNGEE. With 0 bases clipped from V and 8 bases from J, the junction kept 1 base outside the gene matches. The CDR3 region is CASSVGQGHIQYF. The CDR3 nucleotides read TGTGCCAGCAGCGTAGGACAGGGGCACATTCAGTACTTC.

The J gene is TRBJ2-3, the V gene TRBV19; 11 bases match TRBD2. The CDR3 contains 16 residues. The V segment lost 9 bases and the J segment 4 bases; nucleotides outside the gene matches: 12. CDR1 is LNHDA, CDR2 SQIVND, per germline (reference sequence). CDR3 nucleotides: TGTGCCAGCGCCTCTATAGCGGGAGGGATGGCAGATACGCAGTATTTT. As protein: CASASIAGGMADTQYF. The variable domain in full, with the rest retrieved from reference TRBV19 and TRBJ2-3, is DGGITQSPKYLFRKEGQNVTLSCEQNLNHDAMYWYRQDPGQGLRLIYYSQIVNDFQKGDIAEGYSVSREKKESFPLTVTSAQKNPTAFYLCASASIAGGMADTQYFGPGTRLTVL.

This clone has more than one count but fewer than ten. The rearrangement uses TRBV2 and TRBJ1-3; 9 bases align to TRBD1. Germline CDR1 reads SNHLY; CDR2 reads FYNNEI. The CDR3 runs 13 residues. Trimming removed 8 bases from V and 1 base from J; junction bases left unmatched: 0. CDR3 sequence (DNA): TGTGCCAGCGGGACAGGGTCTGGAAACACCATATATTTT. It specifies CASGTGSGNTIYF.

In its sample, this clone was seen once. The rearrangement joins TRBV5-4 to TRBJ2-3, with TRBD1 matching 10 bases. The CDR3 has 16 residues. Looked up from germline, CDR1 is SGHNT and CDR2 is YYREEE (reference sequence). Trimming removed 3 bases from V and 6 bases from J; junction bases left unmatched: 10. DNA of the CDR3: TGTGCCAGCAGCTCAACTCCGACAGGGGGCATTGATACGCAGTATTTT. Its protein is CASSSTPTGGIDTQYF.

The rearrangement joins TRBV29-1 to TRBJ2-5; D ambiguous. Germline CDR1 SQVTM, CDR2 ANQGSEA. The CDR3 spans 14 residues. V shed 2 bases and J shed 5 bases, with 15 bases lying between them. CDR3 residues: CSVEKLLEFETQYF. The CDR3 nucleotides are TGCAGCGTTGAAAAGTTGTTAGAGTTTGAGACCCAGTACTTC.

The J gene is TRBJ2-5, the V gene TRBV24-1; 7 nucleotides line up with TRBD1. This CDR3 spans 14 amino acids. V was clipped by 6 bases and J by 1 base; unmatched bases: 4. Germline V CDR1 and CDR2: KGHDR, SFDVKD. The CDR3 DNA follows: TGTGCCACCAGTACCGGGACAGCCCAAGAGACCCAGTACTTC. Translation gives CATSTGTAQETQYF.

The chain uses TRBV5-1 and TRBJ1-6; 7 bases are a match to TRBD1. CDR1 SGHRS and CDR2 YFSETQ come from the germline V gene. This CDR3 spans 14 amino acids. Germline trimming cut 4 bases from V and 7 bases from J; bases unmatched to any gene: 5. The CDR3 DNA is TGCGCCAGCAGCCCCAGGGGGTACAATTCACCCCTCCACTTT. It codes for CASSPRGYNSPLHF.

CDR3 in DNA: TGTGCCAGCAGAAAATATGGGGCGGAACCCAATGAGCAGTTCTTC. Protein: CASRKYGAEPNEQFF. The chain links TRBV5-6 to TRBJ2-1; D is perhaps TRBD1 (5 bases). The CDR3 runs 15 residues. Trimming cost V 5 bases and J 6 bases, with 18 bases left between them. Germline CDR1 is SGHDT and CDR2 is YYEEEE.

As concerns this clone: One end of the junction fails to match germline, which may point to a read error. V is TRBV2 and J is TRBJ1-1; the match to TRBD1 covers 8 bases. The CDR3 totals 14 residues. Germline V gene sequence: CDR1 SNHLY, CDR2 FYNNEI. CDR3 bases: TGTGCCAGCAGTGCTCGGACAGGGAACGCTGAAGCTTTCTTT. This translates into CASSARTGNAEAFF.

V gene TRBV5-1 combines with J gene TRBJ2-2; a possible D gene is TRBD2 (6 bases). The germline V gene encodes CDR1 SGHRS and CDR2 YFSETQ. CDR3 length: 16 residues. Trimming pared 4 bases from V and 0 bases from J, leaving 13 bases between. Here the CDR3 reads CASSLSGRPNTGELFF. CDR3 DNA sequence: TGCGCCAGCAGCCTGAGCGGGCGACCGAACACCGGGGAGCTGTTTTTT.

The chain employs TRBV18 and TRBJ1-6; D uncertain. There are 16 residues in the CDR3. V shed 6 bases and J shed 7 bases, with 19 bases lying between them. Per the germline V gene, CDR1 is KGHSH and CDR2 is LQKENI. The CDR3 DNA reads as TGTGCCAGCTCTCCCGGACTCACGGCTTTCAATTCACCCCTCCACTTT. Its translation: CASSPGLTAFNSPLHF.

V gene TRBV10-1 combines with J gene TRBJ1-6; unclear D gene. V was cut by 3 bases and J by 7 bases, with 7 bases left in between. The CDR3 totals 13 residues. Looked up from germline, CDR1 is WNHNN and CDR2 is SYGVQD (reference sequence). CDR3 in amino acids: CASSDDGNSPLHF. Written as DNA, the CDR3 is TGCGCCAGCAGTGATGACGGGAATTCACCCCTCCACTTT.

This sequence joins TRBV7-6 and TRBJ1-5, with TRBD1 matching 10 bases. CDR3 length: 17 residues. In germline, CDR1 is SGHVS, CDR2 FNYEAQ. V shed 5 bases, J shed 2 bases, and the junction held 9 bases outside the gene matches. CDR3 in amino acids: CASSLETGGYGNQPQHF. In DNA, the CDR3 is TGTGCCAGCAGCCTGGAGACAGGGGGCTATGGCAATCAGCCCCAGCATTTT.

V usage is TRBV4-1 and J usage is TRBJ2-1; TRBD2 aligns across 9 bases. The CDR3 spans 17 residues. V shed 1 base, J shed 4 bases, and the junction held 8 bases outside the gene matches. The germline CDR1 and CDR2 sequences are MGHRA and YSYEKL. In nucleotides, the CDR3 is TGCGCCAGCAGCCAAGGAGTAGCGGGAGTTATTTACAATGAGCAGTTCTTC. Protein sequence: CASSQGVAGVIYNEQFF.

The CDR3 region has the DNA TGCAGCGGTACCGGGACTAGCGGGATAAGTCTAGATACGCAGTATTTT. It specifies CSGTGTSGISLDTQYF. V is TRBV29-1 and J is TRBJ2-3, with 13 bases fitting TRBD2. CDR1 is SQVTM, CDR2 ANQGSEA, per germline. The CDR3 sequence is 16 residues long. The J segment lost 5 bases and the V segment lost 7 bases, leaving 12 bases of the junction unmatched.

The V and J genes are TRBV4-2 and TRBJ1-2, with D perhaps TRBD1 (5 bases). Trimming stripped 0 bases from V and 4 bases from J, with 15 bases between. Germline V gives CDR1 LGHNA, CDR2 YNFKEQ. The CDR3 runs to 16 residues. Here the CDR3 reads CASSQDNGHLGYGYTF. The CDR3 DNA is TGTGCCAGCAGCCAAGATAACGGACACCTGGGCTATGGCTACACCTTC.

DNA of the CDR3: TGTGCCACCAGCGGGCAAGGGACAGTAAATGAAAAACTGTTTTTT. Protein product: CATSGQGTVNEKLFF. This rearrangement joins TRBV15 to TRBJ1-4; 7 bases line up with TRBD1. The germline CDR1 and CDR2 sequences are LNHNV and YYDKDF (reference sequence). V was clipped by 5 bases and J by 5 bases; unmatched bases: 8. CDR3 length: 15 amino acids.

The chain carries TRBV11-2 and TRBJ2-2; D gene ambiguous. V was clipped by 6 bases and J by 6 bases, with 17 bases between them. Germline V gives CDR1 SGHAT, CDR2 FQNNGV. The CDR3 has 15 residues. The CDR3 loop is CASSPQDSPAGELFF. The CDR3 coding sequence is TGTGCCAGCAGTCCCCAAGACTCCCCGGCCGGGGAGCTGTTTTTT.

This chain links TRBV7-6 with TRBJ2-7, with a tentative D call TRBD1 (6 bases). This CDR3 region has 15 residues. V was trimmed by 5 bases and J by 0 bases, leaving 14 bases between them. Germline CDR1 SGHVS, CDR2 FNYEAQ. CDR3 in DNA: TGTGCCAGCAGCCTCGCACAGGGTATCTCCTACGAGCAGTACTTC. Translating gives CASSLAQGISYEQYF.

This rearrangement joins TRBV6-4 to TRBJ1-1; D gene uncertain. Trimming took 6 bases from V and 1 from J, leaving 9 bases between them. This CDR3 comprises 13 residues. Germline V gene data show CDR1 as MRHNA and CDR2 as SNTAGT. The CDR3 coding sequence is TGTGCCAGCAGCCTAGAGGAGAACACTGAAGCTTTCTTT. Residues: CASSLEENTEAFF.

CDR3 loop: CASSFSGMPETQYF. Written as DNA, the CDR3 is TGTGCCAGCAGTTTCTCCGGGATGCCAGAGACCCAGTACTTC. The chain combines TRBV27 with TRBJ2-5; perhaps TRBD2 as D (5 bases). V was clipped by 3 bases and J by 4 bases, with 12 bases between them. This CDR3 comprises 14 residues. CDR1 is MNHEY, CDR2 SMNVEV, per germline (reference sequence).

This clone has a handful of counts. The CDR3 protein is CATSRERSSGNTIYF. CDR3 coding DNA: TGTGCCACCAGCAGAGAGCGGAGCTCTGGAAACACCATATATTTT. The chain uses TRBV15 and TRBJ1-3; D gene ambiguous. V lost 0 bases and J 0 bases, leaving 6 bases between the germline ends. From germline, CDR1 is LNHNV and CDR2 YYDKDF (reference sequence). The CDR3 consists of 15 residues.

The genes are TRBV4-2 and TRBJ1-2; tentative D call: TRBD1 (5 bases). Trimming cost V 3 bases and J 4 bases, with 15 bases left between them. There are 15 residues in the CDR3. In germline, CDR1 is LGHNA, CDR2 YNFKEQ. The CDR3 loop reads CASSQAPTGGYGYTF. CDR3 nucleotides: TGTGCCAGCAGCCAGGCTCCTACGGGGGGCTATGGCTACACCTTC.

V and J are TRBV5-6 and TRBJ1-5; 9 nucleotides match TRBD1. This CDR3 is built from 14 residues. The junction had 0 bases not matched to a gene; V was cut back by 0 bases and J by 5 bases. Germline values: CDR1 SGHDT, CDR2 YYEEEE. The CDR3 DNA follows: TGTGCCAGCAGCTTGGGGACAGGGGATCAGCCCCAGCATTTT. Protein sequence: CASSLGTGDQPQHF. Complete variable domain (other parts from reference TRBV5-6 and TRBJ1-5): DAGVTQSPTHLIKTRGQQVTLRCSPKSGHDTVSWYQQALGQGPQFIFQYYEEEERQRGNFPDRFSGHQFPNYSSELNVNALLLGDSALYLCASSLGTGDQPQHFGDGTRLSIL.

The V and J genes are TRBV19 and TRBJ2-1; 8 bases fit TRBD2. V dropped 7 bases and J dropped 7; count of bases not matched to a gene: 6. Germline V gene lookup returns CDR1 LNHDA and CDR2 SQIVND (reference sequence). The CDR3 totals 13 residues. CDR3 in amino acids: CASTPGLGNEQFF. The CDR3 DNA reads TGTGCCAGTACCCCGGGACTAGGGAATGAGCAGTTCTTC.

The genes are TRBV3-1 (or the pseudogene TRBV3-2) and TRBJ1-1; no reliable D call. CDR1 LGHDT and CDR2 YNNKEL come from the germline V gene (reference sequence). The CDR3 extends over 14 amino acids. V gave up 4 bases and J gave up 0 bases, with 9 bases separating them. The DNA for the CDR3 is TGTGCCAGCAGCCCAGGCGGGGTGAACACTGAAGCTTTCTTT. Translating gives CASSPGGVNTEAFF.

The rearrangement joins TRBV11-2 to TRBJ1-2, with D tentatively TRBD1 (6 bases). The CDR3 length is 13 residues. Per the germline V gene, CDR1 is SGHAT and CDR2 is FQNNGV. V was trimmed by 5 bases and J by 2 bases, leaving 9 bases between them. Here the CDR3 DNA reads TGTGCCAGCAGCCCCACAGGGAACTATGGCTACACCTTC. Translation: CASSPTGNYGYTF.